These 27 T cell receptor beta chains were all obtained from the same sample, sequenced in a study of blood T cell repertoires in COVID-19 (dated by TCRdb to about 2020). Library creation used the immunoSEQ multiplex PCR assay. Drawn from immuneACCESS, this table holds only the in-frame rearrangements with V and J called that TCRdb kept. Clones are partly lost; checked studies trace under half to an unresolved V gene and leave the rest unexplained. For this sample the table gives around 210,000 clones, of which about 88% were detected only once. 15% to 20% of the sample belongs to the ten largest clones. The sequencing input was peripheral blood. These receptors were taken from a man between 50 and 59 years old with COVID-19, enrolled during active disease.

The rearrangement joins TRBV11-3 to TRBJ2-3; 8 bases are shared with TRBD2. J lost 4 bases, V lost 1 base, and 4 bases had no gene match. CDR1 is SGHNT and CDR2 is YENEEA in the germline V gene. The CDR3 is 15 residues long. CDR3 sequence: CASSLAAGVADTQYF. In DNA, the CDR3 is TGTGCCAGCAGCTTAGCAGCGGGAGTGGCAGATACGCAGTATTTT.

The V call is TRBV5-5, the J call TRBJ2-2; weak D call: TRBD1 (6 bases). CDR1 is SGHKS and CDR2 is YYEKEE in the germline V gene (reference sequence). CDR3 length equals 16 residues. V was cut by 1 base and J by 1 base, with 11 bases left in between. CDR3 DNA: TGTGCCAGCAGCTTGCCAGGGGTCGGGAACACCGGGGAGCTGTTTTTT. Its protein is CASSLPGVGNTGELFF.

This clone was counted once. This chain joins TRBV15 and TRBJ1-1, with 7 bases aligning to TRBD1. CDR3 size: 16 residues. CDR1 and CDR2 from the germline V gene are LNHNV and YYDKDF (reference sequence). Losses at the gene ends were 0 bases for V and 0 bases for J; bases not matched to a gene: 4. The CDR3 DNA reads TGTGCCACCAGCAGAGATTCAAGGGGGCTGAACACTGAAGCTTTCTTT. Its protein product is CATSRDSRGLNTEAFF.

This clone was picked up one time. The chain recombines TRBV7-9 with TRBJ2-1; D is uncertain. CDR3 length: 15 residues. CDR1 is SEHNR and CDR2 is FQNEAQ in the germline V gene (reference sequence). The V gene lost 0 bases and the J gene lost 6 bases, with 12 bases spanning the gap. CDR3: CASSLAKPSGNEQFF. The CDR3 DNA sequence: TGTGCCAGCAGCTTAGCGAAGCCTTCCGGCAATGAGCAGTTCTTC. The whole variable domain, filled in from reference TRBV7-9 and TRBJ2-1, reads DTGVSQNPRHKITKRGQNVTFRCDPISEHNRLYWYRQTLGQGPEFLTYFQNEAQLEKSRLLSDRFSAERPKGSFSTLEIQRTEQGDSAMYLCASSLAKPSGNEQFFGPGTRLTVL.

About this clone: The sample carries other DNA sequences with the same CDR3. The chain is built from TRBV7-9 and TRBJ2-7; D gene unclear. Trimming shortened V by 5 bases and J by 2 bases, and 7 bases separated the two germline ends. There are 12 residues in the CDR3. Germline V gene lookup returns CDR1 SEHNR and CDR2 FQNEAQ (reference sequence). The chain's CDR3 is CASSPDTYEQYF. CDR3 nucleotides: TGTGCCAGCAGCCCTGACACCTACGAGCAGTACTTC.

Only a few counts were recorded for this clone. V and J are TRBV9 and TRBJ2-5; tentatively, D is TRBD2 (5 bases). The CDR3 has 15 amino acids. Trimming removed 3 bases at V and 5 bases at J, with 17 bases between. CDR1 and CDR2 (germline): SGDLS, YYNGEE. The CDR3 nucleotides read TGTGCCAGCAGCGAGGATGGGCCCCCGGGGGAGACCCAGTACTTC. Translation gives CASSEDGPPGETQYF.

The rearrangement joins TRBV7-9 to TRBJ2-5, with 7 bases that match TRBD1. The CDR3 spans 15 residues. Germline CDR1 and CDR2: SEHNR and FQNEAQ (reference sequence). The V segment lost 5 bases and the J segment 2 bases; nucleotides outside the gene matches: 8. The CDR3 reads CASSPGTVVQETQYF. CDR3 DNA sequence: TGTGCCAGCAGCCCCGGGACAGTAGTTCAAGAGACCCAGTACTTC.

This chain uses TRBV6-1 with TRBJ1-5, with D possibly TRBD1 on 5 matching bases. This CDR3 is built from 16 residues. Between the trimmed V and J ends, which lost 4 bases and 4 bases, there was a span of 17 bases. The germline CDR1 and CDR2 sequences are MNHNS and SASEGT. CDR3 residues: CASSGTPGLANQPQHF. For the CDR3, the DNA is TGTGCCAGCAGTGGTACCCCGGGGCTAGCGAATCAGCCCCAGCATTTT.

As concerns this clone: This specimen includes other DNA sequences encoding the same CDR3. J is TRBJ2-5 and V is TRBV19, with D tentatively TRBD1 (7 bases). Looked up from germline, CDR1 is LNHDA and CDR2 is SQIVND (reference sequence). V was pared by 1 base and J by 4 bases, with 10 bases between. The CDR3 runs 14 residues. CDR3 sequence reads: CASSIGQGGETQYF. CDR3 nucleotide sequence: TGTGCCAGTAGTATAGGGCAGGGGGGAGAGACCCAGTACTTC.

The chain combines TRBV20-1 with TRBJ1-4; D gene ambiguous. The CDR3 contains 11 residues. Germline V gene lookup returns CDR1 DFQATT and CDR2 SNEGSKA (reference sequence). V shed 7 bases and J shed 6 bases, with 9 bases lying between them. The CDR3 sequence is CSVVGYEKLFF. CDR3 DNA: TGCAGTGTTGTCGGTTATGAAAAACTGTTTTTT.

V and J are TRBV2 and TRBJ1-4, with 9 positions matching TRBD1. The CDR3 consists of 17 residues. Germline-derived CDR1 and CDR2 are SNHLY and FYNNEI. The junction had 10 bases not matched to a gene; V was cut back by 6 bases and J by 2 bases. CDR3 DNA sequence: TGTGCCAGCAGGGCAACAGGGGGCGGTTTGACTAATGAAAAACTGTTTTTT. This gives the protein CASRATGGGLTNEKLFF.

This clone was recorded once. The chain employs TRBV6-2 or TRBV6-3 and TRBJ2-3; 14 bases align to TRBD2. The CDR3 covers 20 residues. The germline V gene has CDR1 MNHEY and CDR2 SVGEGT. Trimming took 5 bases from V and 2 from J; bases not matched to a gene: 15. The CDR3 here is CASSPTPPGLAGAITDTQYF. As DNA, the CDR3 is TGTGCCAGCAGTCCGACCCCACCGGGACTAGCGGGGGCCATCACAGATACGCAGTATTTT.

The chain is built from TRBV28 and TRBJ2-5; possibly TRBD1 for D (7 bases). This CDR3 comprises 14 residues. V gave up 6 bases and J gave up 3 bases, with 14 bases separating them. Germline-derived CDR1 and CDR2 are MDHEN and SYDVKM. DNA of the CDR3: TGTGCCAGCAGGACCACAGGGGAGGAAGAGACCCAGTACTTC. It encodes CASRTTGEEETQYF.

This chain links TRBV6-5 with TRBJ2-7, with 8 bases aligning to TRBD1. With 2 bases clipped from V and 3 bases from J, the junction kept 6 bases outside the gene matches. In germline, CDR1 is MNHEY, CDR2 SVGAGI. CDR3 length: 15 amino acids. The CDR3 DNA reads TGTGCCAGCAGTTACAGCAGGGGGCTAATCTACGAGCAGTACTTC. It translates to CASSYSRGLIYEQYF.

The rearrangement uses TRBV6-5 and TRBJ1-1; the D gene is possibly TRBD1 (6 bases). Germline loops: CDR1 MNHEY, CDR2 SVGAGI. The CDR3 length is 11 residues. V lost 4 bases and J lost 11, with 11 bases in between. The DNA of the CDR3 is TGTGCCAGCAGTTCTCAGGGGCTGGCTTTCTTT. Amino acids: CASSSQGLAFF.

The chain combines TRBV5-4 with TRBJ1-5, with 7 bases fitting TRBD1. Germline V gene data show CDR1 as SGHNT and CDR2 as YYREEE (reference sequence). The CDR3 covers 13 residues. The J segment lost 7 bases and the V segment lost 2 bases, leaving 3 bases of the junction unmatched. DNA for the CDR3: TGTGCCAGCAGCTTAGGGGGCACCCAGCCCCAGCATTTT. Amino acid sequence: CASSLGGTQPQHF.

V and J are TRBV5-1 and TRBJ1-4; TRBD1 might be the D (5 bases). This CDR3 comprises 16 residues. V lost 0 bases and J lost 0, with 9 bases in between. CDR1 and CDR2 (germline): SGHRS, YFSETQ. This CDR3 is CASSLAWGATNEKLFF. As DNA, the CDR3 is TGCGCCAGCAGCTTGGCTTGGGGGGCAACTAATGAAAAACTGTTTTTT.

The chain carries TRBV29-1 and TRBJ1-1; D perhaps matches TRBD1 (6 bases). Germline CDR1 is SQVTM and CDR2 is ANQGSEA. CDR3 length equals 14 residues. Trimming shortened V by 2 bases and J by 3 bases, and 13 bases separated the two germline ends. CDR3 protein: CSVEWRAGDTEAFF. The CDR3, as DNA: TGCAGCGTTGAATGGCGGGCAGGGGACACTGAAGCTTTCTTT. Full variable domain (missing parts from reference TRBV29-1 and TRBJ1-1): SAVISQKPSRDICQRGTSLTIQCQVDSQVTMMFWYRQQPGQSLTLIATANQGSEATYESGFVIDKFPISRPNLTFSTLTVSNMSPEDSSIYLCSVEWRAGDTEAFFGQGTRLTVV.

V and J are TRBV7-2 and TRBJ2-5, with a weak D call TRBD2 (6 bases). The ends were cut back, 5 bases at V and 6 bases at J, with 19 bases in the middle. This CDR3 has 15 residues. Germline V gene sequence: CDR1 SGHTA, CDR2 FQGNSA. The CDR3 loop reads CASSRGGDMDKTQYF. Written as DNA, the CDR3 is TGTGCCAGCAGCCGCGGAGGGGATATGGACAAGACCCAGTACTTC.

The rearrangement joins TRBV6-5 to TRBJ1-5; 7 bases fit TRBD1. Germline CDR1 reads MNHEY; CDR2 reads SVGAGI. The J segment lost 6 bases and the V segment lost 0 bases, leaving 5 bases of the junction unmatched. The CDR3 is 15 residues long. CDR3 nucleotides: TGTGCCAGCAGTTACTCGGCAGGGGGTGGTCAGCCCCAGCATTTT. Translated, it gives CASSYSAGGGQPQHF.

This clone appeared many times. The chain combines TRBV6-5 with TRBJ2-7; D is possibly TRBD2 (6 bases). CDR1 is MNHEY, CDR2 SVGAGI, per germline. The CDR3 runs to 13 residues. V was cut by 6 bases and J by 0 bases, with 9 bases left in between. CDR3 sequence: CASRGDFSYEQYF. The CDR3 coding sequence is TGTGCCAGCAGGGGGGACTTCTCCTACGAGCAGTACTTC.

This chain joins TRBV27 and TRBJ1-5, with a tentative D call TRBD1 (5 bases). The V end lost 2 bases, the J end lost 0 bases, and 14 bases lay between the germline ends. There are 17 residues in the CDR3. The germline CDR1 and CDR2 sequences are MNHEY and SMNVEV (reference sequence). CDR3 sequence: CASSLRRDAISNQPQHF. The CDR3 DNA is TGTGCCAGCAGTTTAAGGCGGGACGCGATTAGCAATCAGCCCCAGCATTTT.

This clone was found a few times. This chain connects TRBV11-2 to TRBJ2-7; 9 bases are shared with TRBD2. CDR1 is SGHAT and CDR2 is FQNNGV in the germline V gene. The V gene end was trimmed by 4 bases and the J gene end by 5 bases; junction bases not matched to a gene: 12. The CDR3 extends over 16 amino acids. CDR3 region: CASSSRLAGVFNEQYF. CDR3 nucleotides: TGTGCCAGCAGCTCCCGATTAGCGGGAGTTTTCAACGAGCAGTACTTC. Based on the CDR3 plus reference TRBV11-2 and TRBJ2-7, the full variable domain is EAGVAQSPRYKIIEKRQSVAFWCNPISGHATLYWYQQILGQGPKLLIQFQNNGVVDDSQLPKDRFSAERLKGVDSTLKIQPAKLEDSAVYLCASSSRLAGVFNEQYFGPGTRLTVT.

As DNA, the CDR3 is TGTGCCAGCAGCCCAGAAGTAGGGGGCCGCACAGATACGCAGTATTTT. Amino acids: CASSPEVGGRTDTQYF. The rearrangement uses TRBV11-1 and TRBJ2-3; 7 nucleotides match TRBD1. Trimming cost V 5 bases and J 1 base; bases outside gene matches: 9. Germline V gene data show CDR1 as SGHAT and CDR2 as FQDESV (reference sequence). This CDR3 has 16 residues.

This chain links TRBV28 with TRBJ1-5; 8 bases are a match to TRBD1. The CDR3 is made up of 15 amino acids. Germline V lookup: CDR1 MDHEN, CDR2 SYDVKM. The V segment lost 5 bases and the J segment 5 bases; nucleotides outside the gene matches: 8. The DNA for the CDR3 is TGTGCCAGCAGTGCCTCGGACAGGGACTATCAGCCCCAGCATTTT. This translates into CASSASDRDYQPQHF.

The CDR3 DNA sequence: TGCGCCAGCAGCCAAGATCCGGGTTTGTTCTACGAGCAGTACTTC. This encodes CASSQDPGLFYEQYF. The gene calls are TRBV4-3 and TRBJ2-7; D gene uncertain. Germline V CDR1 and CDR2: LGHNA, YSLEER. V gave up 0 bases and J gave up 3 bases, with 12 bases separating them. The CDR3 contains 15 residues.

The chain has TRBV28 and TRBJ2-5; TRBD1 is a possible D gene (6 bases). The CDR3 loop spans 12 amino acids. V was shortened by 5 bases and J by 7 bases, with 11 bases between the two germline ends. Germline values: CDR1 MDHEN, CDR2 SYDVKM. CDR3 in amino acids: CASSRTAWTQYF. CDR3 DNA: TGTGCCAGCAGTAGGACAGCTTGGACCCAGTACTTC.